The T cell receptor beta chain under discussion was sequenced for a study of blood T cell repertoires in COVID-19. Study details: Both acute and convalescent COVID-19 samples were obtained from the United States, Italy and Spain. PBMCs, B-cell-depleted T cells, or T cells were the source of the cDNA or gDNA that made up the material.

In the source study's methods: Using reference gene primer amplification, nucleated cell counts were estimated. The method was immunoSEQ multiplex PCR; TCRdb's version includes in-frame clones alone and lacks a portion of them. That table is the source of V, J and clone size, and D and trimming were worked out from the DNA. Here the sample spans under 90,000 clones, roughly 90% being singletons. V lost 8 bases and J lost 4, with 12 bases in between. The CDR3 runs to 12 residues. Looked up from germline, CDR1 is SNHLY and CDR2 is FYNNEI. The sequence was collected from a man in his 70s with active or convalescent COVID-19. The sequencing sample was made of peripheral blood. The chain joins TRBV2 to TRBJ2-7; D might be TRBD2 (6 bases). The CDR3, as DNA: TGTGCCAGCGGCGGGACCCCTTACGAGCAGTACTTC. The encoded protein is CASGGTPYEQYF.